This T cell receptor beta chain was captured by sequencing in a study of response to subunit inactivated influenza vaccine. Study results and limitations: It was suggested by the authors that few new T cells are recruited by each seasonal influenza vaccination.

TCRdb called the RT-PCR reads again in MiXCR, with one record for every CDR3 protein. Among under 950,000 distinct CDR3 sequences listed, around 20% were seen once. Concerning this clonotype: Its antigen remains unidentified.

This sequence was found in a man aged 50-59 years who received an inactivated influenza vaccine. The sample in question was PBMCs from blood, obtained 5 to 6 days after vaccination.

The CDR3 loop reads CASSQDRHTQNTEAFF. The DNA for the CDR3 is TGTGCCAGCAGCCAAGATCGACACACCCAGAACACTGAAGCTTTCTTT. This sequence joins TRBV4-2 and TRBJ1-1; D gene ambiguous. The CDR3 is made up of 16 amino acids. Germline V gene sequence: CDR1 LGHNA, CDR2 YNFKEQ. Trimming took 0 bases from V and 1 from J, leaving 12 bases between them.